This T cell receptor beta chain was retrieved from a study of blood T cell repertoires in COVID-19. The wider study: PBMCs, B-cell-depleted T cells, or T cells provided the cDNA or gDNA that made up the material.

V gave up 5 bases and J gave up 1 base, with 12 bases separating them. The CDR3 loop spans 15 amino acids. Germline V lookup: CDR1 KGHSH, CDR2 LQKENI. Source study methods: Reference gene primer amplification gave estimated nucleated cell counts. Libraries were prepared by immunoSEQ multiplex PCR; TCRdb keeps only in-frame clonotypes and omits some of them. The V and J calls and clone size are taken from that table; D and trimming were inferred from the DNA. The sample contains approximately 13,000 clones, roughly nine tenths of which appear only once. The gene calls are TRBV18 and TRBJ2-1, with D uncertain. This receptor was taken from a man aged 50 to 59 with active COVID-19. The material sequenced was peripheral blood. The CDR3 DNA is TGTGCCAGCTCAATGCGGCGACCGTCCTACAATGAGCAGTTCTTC. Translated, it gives CASSMRRPSYNEQFF. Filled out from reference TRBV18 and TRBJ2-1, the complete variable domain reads NAGVMQNPRHLVRRRGQEARLRCSPMKGHSHVYWYRQLPEEGLKFMVYLQKENIIDESGMPKERFSAEFPKEGPSILRIQQVVRGDSAAYFCASSMRRPSYNEQFFGPGTRLTVL.